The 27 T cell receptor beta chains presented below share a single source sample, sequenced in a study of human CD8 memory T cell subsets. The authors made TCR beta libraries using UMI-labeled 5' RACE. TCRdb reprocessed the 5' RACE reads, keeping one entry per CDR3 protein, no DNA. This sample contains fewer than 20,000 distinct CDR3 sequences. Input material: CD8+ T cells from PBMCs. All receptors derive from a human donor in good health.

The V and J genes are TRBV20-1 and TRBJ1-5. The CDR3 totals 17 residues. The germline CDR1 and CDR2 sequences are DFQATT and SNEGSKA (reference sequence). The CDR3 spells CSARDILAGRIDQPQHF.

CDR3 sequence reads: CASSIIQGSDYEQYF. The rearrangement uses TRBV7-9 and TRBJ2-7; the TCRdb call, TRBD1, lacks DNA for checking. This CDR3 has 15 amino acids. CDR1 and CDR2 (germline): SEHNR, FQNEAQ (reference sequence).

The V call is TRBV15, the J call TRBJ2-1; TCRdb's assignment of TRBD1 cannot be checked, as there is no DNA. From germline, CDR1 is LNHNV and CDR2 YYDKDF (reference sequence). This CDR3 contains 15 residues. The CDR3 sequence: CATTPGGSAYNEQFF.

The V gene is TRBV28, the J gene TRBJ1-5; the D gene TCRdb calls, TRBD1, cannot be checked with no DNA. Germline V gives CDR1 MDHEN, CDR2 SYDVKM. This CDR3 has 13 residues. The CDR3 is CASSLGQGQPQHF.

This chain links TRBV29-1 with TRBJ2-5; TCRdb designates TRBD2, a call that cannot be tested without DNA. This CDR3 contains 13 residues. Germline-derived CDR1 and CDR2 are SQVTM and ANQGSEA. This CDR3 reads CSVTSGLQETQYF.

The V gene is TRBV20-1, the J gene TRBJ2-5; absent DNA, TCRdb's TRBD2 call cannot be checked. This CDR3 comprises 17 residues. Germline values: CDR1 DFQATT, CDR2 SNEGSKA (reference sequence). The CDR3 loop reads CSAPGTSGRRVGETQYF.

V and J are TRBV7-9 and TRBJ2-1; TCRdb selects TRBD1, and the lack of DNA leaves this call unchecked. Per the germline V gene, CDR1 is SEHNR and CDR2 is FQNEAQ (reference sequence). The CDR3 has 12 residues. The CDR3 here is CASSLRRDEQFF.

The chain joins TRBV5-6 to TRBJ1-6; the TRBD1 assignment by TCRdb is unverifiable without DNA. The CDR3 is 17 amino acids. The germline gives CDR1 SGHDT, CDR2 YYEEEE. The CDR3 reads CASSLDVGGNLYSPLHF.

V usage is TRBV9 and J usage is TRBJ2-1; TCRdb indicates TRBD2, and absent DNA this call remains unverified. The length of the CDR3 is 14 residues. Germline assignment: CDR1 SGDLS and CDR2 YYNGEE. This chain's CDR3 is CASSGKLAGVEQFF.

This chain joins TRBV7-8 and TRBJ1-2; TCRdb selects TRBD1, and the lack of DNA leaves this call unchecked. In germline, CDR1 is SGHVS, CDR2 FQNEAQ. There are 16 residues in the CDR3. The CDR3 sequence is CASSLVLNGGSYGYTF.

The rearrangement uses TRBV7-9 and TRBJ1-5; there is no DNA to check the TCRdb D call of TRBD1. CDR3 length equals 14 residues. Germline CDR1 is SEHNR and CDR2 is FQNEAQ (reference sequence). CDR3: CASNLGPGDQPQHF.

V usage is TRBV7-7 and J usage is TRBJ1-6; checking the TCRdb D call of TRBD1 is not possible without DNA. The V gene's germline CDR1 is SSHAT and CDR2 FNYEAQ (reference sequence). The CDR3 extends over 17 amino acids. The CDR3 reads CASSPSSRGTGNSPLHF.

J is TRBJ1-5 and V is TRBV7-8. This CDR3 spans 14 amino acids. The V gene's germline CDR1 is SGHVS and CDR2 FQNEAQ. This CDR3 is CASSLGYSNQPQHF. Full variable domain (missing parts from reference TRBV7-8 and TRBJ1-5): GAGVSQSPRYKVAKRGQDVALRCDPISGHVSLFWYQQALGQGPEFLTYFQNEAQLDKSGLPSDRFFAERPEGSVSTLKIQRTQQEDSAVYLCASSLGYSNQPQHFGDGTRLSIL.

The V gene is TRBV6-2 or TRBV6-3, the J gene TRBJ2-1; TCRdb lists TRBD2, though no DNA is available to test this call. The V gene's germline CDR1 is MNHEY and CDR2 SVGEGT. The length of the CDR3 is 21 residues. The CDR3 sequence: CASSYTQSPGLAGPSYNEQFF.

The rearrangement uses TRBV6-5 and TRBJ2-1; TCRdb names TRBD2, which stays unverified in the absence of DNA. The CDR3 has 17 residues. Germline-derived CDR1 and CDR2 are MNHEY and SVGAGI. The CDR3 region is CASSRKRTSGQDNEQFF.

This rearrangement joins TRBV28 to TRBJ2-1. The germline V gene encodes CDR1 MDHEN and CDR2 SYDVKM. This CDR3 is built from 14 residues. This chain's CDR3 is CASSLTASGNEQFF.

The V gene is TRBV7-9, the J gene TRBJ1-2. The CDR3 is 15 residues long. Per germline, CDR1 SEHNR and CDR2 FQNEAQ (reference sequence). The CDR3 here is CASSLERGRSYGYTF.

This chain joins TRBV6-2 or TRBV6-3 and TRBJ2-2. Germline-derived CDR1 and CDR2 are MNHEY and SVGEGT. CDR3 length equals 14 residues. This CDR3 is CASSYETNTGELFF.

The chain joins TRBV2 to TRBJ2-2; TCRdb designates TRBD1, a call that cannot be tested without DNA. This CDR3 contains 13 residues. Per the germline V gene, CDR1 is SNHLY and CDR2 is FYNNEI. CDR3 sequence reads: CASSEQGTGELFF.

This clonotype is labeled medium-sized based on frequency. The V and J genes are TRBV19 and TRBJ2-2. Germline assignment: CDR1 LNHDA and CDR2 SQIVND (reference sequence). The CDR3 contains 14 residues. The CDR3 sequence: CASSDELDAGELFF.

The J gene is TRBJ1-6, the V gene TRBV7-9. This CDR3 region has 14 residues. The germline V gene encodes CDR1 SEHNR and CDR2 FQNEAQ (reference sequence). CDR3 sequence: CASSSDASGSPLHF.

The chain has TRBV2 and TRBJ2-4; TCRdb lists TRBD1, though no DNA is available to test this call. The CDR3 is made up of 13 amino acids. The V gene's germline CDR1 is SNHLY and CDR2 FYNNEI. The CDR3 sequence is CASSEAQGNIQYF.

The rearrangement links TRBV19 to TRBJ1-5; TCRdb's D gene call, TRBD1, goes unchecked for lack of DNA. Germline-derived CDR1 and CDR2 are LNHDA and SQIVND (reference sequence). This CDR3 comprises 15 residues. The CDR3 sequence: CASSTTGQGSQPQHF.

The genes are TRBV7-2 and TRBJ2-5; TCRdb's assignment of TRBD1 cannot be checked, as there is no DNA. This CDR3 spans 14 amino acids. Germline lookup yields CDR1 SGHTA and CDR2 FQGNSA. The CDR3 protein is CASSQPDPGETQYF.

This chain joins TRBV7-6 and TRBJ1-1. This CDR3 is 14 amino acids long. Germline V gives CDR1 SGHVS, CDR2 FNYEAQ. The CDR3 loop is CASSSLSGGTEAFF.

The CDR3 region is CASSPRGRSYNEQFF. The J gene is TRBJ2-1, the V gene TRBV5-8; TCRdb calls TRBD1, which cannot be checked without DNA. This CDR3 has 15 amino acids. Germline V gene data show CDR1 as SGHTS and CDR2 as YDEGEE.

This chain's CDR3 is CASTFSDEQYF. The chain links TRBV6-2 or TRBV6-3 to TRBJ2-7. CDR3 length: 11 residues. In germline, CDR1 is MNHEY, CDR2 SVGEGT.